This TCR beta chain was captured by sequencing in a study of T-cell memory formation after mild COVID-19. This clonotype was observed a few times. Its antigen is not known. Study findings and constraints: Shrinking CD4+ clones resided mostly in CM and EM, and CD8+ ones in EMRA. Second-wave clones reaching peak frequency on day 37 lacked confirmed SARS-CoV-2 specificity. The study detected some responding clones in pre-infection memory, suggesting cross-reactive memory joined. Later expanders leaned CD4+, whereas day 15 to 85 contracting clones were balanced CD4/CD8.

One entry per CDR3 protein results from TCRdb running MiXCR on the 5' RACE reads. The repertoire has fewer than 700,000 distinct CDR3 sequences, roughly 18% of them found once; the top ten carry approximately 12%. This clonotype was sampled from an adult woman who had mild COVID-19 (a few samples of this study predate the infection). Cell type and time point are not known. Sequenced: PBMCs or a T cell subset sorted from them (not recorded which).

The CDR3 coding sequence is TGCAGTGCTATTCTAGCGGGCCCCGCCAATGAGCAGTTCTTC. It codes for CSAILAGPANEQFF. J is TRBJ2-1 and V is TRBV20-1; 8 positions agree with TRBD2. There are 14 residues in the CDR3. The J segment lost 6 bases and the V segment lost 4 bases, leaving 8 bases of the junction unmatched. Germline V lookup: CDR1 DFQATT, CDR2 SNEGSKA (reference sequence).